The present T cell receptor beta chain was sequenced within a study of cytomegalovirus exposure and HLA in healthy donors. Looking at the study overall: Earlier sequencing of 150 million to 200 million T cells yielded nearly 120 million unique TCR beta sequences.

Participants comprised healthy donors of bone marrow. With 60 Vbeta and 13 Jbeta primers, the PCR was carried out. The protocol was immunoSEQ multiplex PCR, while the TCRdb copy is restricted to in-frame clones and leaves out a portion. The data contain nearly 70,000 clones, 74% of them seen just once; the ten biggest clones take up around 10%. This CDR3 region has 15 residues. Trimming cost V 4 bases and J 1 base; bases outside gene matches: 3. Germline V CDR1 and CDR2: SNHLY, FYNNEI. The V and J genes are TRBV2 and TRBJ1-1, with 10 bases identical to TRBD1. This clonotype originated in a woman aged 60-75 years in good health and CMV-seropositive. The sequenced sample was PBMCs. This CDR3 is CASSGQGAGNTEAFF. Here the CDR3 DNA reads TGTGCCAGCAGTGGACAGGGGGCGGGGAACACTGAAGCTTTCTTT.